This entry features one T cell receptor (beta chain) sequence. The CDR3 runs to 15 residues. Germline CDR1 and CDR2: SGHKS and YYEKEE (reference sequence). Trimming cost V 1 base and J 4 bases; bases outside gene matches: 7. Measured with immunoSEQ multiplex PCR; TCRdb has only the in-frame clones, and not every one. The data show about 86,000 clones, with roughly 89% seen just once and about 1.3% held by the top ten. The data stem from a study of OX40 agonist ivuxolimab in advanced cancers. Study-level background: Hepatocellular carcinoma, melanoma, renal cell or head and neck cancer occurred in dose-escalation patients. Antecedent anti-PD-1, anti-PD-L1 or anti-CTLA-4 therapy was permissible, with around 40% having received some.

This specimen was CD4+ or CD8+ T cells sorted from blood, taken in a trial of the OX40 agonist ivuxolimab. This rearrangement joins TRBV5-5 to TRBJ1-2; TRBD1 matches 7 bases. This sequence originates from an adult with an advanced solid tumor such as melanoma, head and neck, liver or kidney cancer. CDR3 region: CASSLTDRAAYGYTF. CDR3 DNA: TGTGCCAGCAGCTTGACCGACAGGGCTGCCTATGGCTACACCTTC.